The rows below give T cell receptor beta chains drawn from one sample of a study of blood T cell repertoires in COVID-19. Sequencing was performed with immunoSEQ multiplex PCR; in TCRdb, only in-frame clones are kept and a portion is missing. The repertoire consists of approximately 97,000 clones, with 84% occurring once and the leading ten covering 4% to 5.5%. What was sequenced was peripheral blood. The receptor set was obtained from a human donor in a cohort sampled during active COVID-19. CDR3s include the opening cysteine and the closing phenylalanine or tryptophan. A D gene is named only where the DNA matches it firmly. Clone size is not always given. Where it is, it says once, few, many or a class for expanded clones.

cdr3_aa: CASSPSGEGNTIYF
cdr3_nt: TGTGCCAGCTCACCTTCAGGGGAGGGAAACACCATATATTTT
j_call: TRBJ1-3
d_call: .
v_call: TRBV18
clone_size: .

cdr3_aa: CASSSLWGEDGYTF
cdr3_nt: TGCGCCAGCAGCTCCCTCTGGGGGGAGGATGGCTACACCTTC
j_call: TRBJ1-2
d_call: .
v_call: TRBV5-1
clone_size: .

cdr3_aa: CASSWTGGAKNIQYF
cdr3_nt: TGTGCCAGCAGCTGGACAGGGGGGGCCAAAAACATTCAGTACTTC
j_call: TRBJ2-4
d_call: TRBD1
v_call: TRBV7-9
clone_size: once

cdr3_aa: CASSLTIGFIGTKETQYF
cdr3_nt: TGTGCCAGCAGCTTAACGATTGGCTTTATCGGGACAAAAGAGACCCAGTACTTC
j_call: TRBJ2-5
d_call: .
v_call: TRBV11-3
clone_size: .

cdr3_aa: CASKGNMNTEAFF
cdr3_nt: TGTGCCAGCAAGGGGAATATGAACACTGAAGCTTTCTTT
j_call: TRBJ1-1
d_call: .
v_call: TRBV2
clone_size: .

cdr3_aa: CASSLMGQGISPLHF
cdr3_nt: TGTGCCAGCAGCTTAATGGGACAGGGTATTTCACCCCTCCACTTT
j_call: TRBJ1-6
d_call: TRBD1
v_call: TRBV7-3
clone_size: .

cdr3_aa: CASSFFGVGDEETQYF
cdr3_nt: TGCGCCAGCAGCTTCTTTGGCGTGGGAGATGAAGAGACCCAGTACTTC
j_call: TRBJ2-5
d_call: .
v_call: TRBV5-1
clone_size: .

cdr3_aa: CASRGQAGANVLTF
cdr3_nt: TGTGCCAGTCGCGGACAAGCCGGGGCCAACGTCCTGACTTTC
j_call: TRBJ2-6
d_call: .
v_call: TRBV19
clone_size: .

cdr3_aa: CASSLVATERRYEQYF
cdr3_nt: TGTGCCAGCAGCTTAGTCGCAACGGAAAGGCGGTACGAGCAGTACTTC
j_call: TRBJ2-7
d_call: .
v_call: TRBV7-2
clone_size: few

cdr3_aa: CASSLAGLRGYTF
cdr3_nt: TGTGCCAGCAGCTTAGCCGGTCTACGCGGCTACACCTTC
j_call: TRBJ1-2
d_call: .
v_call: TRBV7-9
clone_size: .

cdr3_aa: CASSSRLGGGGPDTQYF
cdr3_nt: TGTGCCAGCAGCTCTCGCCTCGGCGGGGGAGGCCCAGATACGCAGTATTTT
j_call: TRBJ2-3
d_call: TRBD2
v_call: TRBV14
clone_size: .

cdr3_aa: CASSPRQGAYTEAFF
cdr3_nt: TGTGCCAGCAGTCCCAGACAGGGGGCCTACACTGAAGCTTTCTTT
j_call: TRBJ1-1
d_call: TRBD1
v_call: TRBV28
clone_size: .

cdr3_aa: CASTHRVGTEAFF
cdr3_nt: TGTGCCAGCACCCACAGGGTAGGCACTGAAGCTTTCTTT
j_call: TRBJ1-1
d_call: .
v_call: TRBV11-3
clone_size: .

cdr3_aa: CASSLVGGGSGNTIYF
cdr3_nt: TGTGCCAGCAGCTTGGTCGGGGGGGGCAGTGGAAACACCATATATTTT
j_call: TRBJ1-3
d_call: .
v_call: TRBV5-4
clone_size: few

cdr3_aa: CASSPDRDYEQYF
cdr3_nt: TGTGCCAGCAGTCCCGACAGGGACTACGAGCAGTACTTC
j_call: TRBJ2-7
d_call: TRBD1
v_call: TRBV27
clone_size: few

cdr3_aa: CASSPWTGGINDEQFF
cdr3_nt: TGTGCCAGCAGCCCCTGGACAGGGGGCATAAATGATGAGCAGTTCTTC
j_call: TRBJ2-1
d_call: TRBD1
v_call: TRBV7-9
clone_size: .

cdr3_aa: CASSFTGFHGYTF
cdr3_nt: TGTGCCAGCAGTTTCACAGGCTTCCATGGCTACACCTTC
j_call: TRBJ1-2
d_call: .
v_call: TRBV27
clone_size: once

cdr3_aa: CASSILIGGTEKLFF
cdr3_nt: TGTGCCAGCAGCATCCTCATCGGCGGTACGGAAAAACTGTTTTTT
j_call: TRBJ1-4
d_call: .
v_call: TRBV9
clone_size: .

cdr3_aa: CASRDRANTGELFF
cdr3_nt: TGCGCCAGCAGGGACAGAGCGAACACCGGGGAGCTGTTTTTT
j_call: TRBJ2-2
d_call: .
v_call: TRBV5-1
clone_size: .

cdr3_aa: CASSYSRGKLFF
cdr3_nt: TGTGCCAGCAGTTATTCCCGGGGAAAACTGTTTTTT
j_call: TRBJ1-4
d_call: .
v_call: TRBV6-2/TRBV6-3
clone_size: .

cdr3_aa: CASSPQKLAGRADTQYF
cdr3_nt: TGTGCCAGCAGTCCGCAAAAACTAGCGGGGAGAGCAGATACGCAGTATTTT
j_call: TRBJ2-3
d_call: TRBD2
v_call: TRBV27
clone_size: .

cdr3_aa: CASSPRDRENYGYTF
cdr3_nt: TGTGCCAGCAGCCCGCGGGACAGGGAAAACTATGGCTACACCTTC
j_call: TRBJ1-2
d_call: TRBD1
v_call: TRBV7-9
clone_size: .

cdr3_aa: CASSAKDRQDTEAFF
cdr3_nt: TGTGCCAGCAGCGCAAAGGACAGACAAGACACTGAAGCTTTCTTT
j_call: TRBJ1-1
d_call: .
v_call: TRBV7-2
clone_size: .

cdr3_aa: CASSLQGAREKLFF
cdr3_nt: TGCGCCAGCAGCTTGCAGGGGGCGCGAGAAAAACTGTTTTTT
j_call: TRBJ1-4
d_call: TRBD1
v_call: TRBV5-1
clone_size: .

cdr3_aa: CASRLRSGQSQYSNQPQHF
cdr3_nt: TGTGCCAGCAGACTACGGTCGGGACAGTCCCAATATAGCAATCAGCCCCAGCATTTT
j_call: TRBJ1-5
d_call: TRBD1
v_call: TRBV28
clone_size: once

cdr3_aa: CASSVAVQGGGETQYF
cdr3_nt: TGTGCCAGCAGCGTAGCTGTACAGGGGGGTGGAGAGACCCAGTACTTC
j_call: TRBJ2-5
d_call: TRBD1
v_call: TRBV9
clone_size: .

cdr3_aa: CASSFTGVTEAFF
cdr3_nt: TGTGCCAGCAGTTTCACAGGGGTGACTGAAGCTTTCTTT
j_call: TRBJ1-1
d_call: TRBD1
v_call: TRBV27
clone_size: .

cdr3_aa: CASSLVGAPTGGLDSPLHF
cdr3_nt: TGTGCCAGCAGCTTAGTTGGGGCCCCGACAGGGGGTTTGGATTCACCCCTCCACTTT
j_call: TRBJ1-6
d_call: TRBD1
v_call: TRBV7-2
clone_size: .

cdr3_aa: CASSLGDRTTSF
cdr3_nt: TGTGCCAGCAGCCTGGGTGATCGGACAACTTCCTTC
j_call: TRBJ1-2
d_call: .
v_call: TRBV7-9
clone_size: .

cdr3_aa: CASSGNREGEKNF
cdr3_nt: TGTGCCAGCAGTGGCAACAGGGAGGGGGAAAAGAACTTC
j_call: TRBJ2-4
d_call: .
v_call: TRBV2
clone_size: .

cdr3_aa: CASRGSSTDTQYF
cdr3_nt: TGTGCCAGCCGCGGTTCTAGCACAGATACGCAGTATTTT
j_call: TRBJ2-3
d_call: .
v_call: TRBV6-5
clone_size: .

cdr3_aa: CASSLELAGQETQYF
cdr3_nt: TGTGCCAGCAGCTTGGAGCTAGCGGGGCAAGAGACCCAGTACTTC
j_call: TRBJ2-5
d_call: TRBD2
v_call: TRBV5-6
clone_size: .

cdr3_aa: CASGAGRSYGYTF
cdr3_nt: TGCGCCTCCGGGGCAGGGAGGTCCTATGGCTACACCTTC
j_call: TRBJ1-2
d_call: .
v_call: TRBV4-3
clone_size: .